These 16 T cell receptor beta chains were all obtained from the same sample, sequenced in a study of T cells in Graves' hyperthyroidism and ophthalmopathy. RNA transcripts served as the template for amplifying TCR beta CDR3 regions. Initially, a first-round RT-PCR of the TCR CDR3 employed the HTBI primer set. MiXCR, run by TCRdb on the multiplex PCR reads, gives a single entry per CDR3 protein. The data contain a few hundred thousand distinct CDR3 sequences, roughly 15% of them singletons. The sequenced sample was blood. Source of these receptors: a woman aged 18-35 years with Graves' hyperthyroidism.

This clonotype showed up many times. The V gene is TRBV13, the J gene TRBJ1-1; 7 positions match TRBD1. Germline CDR1 reads PRHDT; CDR2 reads FYEKMQ (reference sequence). The CDR3 covers 15 residues. V lost 6 bases to trimming and J lost 8 bases; unmatched junction nucleotides: 15. Written as DNA, the CDR3 is TGTGCCAGCAGTCCAATAGGGGGCGGACAACCCGAAGCTTTCTTT. Translating gives CASSPIGGGQPEAFF.

This clonotype has a count of ten or more. J is TRBJ1-1 and V is TRBV7-3; TRBD1 is a possible D gene (5 bases). Trimming took off 1 base at V and 3 bases at J, with 12 bases between the two ends. CDR1 and CDR2 from the germline V gene are SGHTA and FQGTGA. The CDR3 is 15 residues long. CDR3 coding DNA: TGTGCCAGCAGCTTAAACGGGGGTCCTGACACTGAAGCTTTCTTT. Translation gives CASSLNGGPDTEAFF.

This clonotype was seen more than once but under ten times. This sequence may be a read error, since a much larger clone differs from it by one base. J is TRBJ1-1 and V is TRBV11-2; no reliable D call. Looked up from germline, CDR1 is SGHAT and CDR2 is FQNNGV. This CDR3 is 15 amino acids long. The V gene lost 1 base and the J gene lost 0 bases, with 9 bases spanning the gap. CDR3 coding DNA: TGTGCCAGCAGCTTAGCGCCACCTTTGAACACTGAAGCTTTCTTT. Its translation: CASSLAPPLNTEAFF. Full variable domain (remainder filled in from reference TRBV11-2 and TRBJ1-1): EAGVAQSPRYKIIEKRQSVAFWCNPISGHATLYWYQQILGQGPKLLIQFQNNGVVDDSQLPKDRFSAERLKGVDSTLKIQPAKLEDSAVYLCASSLAPPLNTEAFFGQGTRLTVV.

In its sample, this clonotype was seen many times. The chain is built from TRBV7-3 and TRBJ2-3; 7 nucleotides line up with TRBD2. V shed 1 base and J 2 bases; nucleotides not matched to a gene: 6. The CDR3 is 16 residues long. CDR1 and CDR2 from the germline V gene are SGHTA and FQGTGA. The CDR3 loop is CASSLMASGDTDTQYF. The CDR3 nucleotides are TGTGCCAGCAGCTTAATGGCTAGCGGAGACACAGATACGCAGTATTTT.

This clonotype was recorded at least ten times. The genes are TRBV28 and TRBJ2-3; 7 bases line up with TRBD2. Unmatched junction bases numbered 9, after V lost 3 bases and J lost 6 bases. The CDR3 has 15 residues. The germline CDR1 and CDR2 sequences are MDHEN and SYDVKM. CDR3 region: CASSFPTSRVDTQYF. The CDR3 coding sequence is TGTGCCAGCAGTTTCCCGACTAGCCGCGTGGATACGCAGTATTTT.

This clonotype was seen more than once but under ten times. This chain connects TRBV9 to TRBJ2-5; no definite D call. CDR1 is SGDLS, CDR2 YYNGEE, per germline. The V end was cut by 4 bases, the J end by 6 bases, with 13 bases between. This CDR3 is built from 13 residues. CDR3 amino acids: CASSSDLIKTQYF. CDR3 DNA sequence: TGTGCCAGCAGCTCGGACCTCATAAAGACCCAGTACTTC.

This clonotype was picked up a small number of times. The chain uses TRBV11-2 and TRBJ1-1; TRBD1 might be the D (5 bases). Germline V CDR1 and CDR2: SGHAT, FQNNGV. The CDR3 has 14 residues. V was clipped by 5 bases and J by 0 bases, with 10 bases between them. The CDR3 loop is CASSRGQVNTEAFF. The CDR3 DNA reads TGTGCCAGCAGCAGGGGTCAGGTGAACACTGAAGCTTTCTTT.

This clonotype was observed at least ten times. The chain is built from TRBV27 and TRBJ2-1, with 9 bases identical to TRBD2. V gave up 0 bases and J gave up 5 bases; unmatched junction bases: 11. Germline CDR1 MNHEY, CDR2 SMNVEV (reference sequence). This CDR3 is 18 amino acids long. This chain's CDR3 is CASSLSALVAGDNNEQFF. CDR3 nucleotides: TGTGCCAGCAGTTTATCGGCCCTAGTAGCGGGGGATAACAATGAGCAGTTCTTC.

V is TRBV3-1 and J is TRBJ2-7; TRBD2 matches 11 bases. The CDR3 contains 19 residues. J gave up 0 bases and V 1 base, and 11 bases lay outside the gene matches. Germline V gene data show CDR1 as LGHDT and CDR2 as YNNKEL (reference sequence). The CDR3 DNA sequence: TGTGCCAGCAGCCAAGTTAGTAGCGGGGGGGGACAGAGCTCCTACGAGCAGTACTTC. It translates to CASSQVSSGGGQSSYEQYF.

This clonotype appeared once. This sequence may be a read error, since a much larger clone differs from it by one base. The chain recombines TRBV29-1 with TRBJ2-7, with D uncertain. V shed 4 bases and J shed 2 bases, with 12 bases lying between them. The CDR3 has 13 residues. Germline-derived CDR1 and CDR2 are SQVTM and ANQGSEA. This CDR3 reads CSVARHGAYEQYF. The CDR3 DNA is TGCAGCGTTGCTAGACATGGGGCCTACGAGCAGTACTTC.

This clonotype was detected only a few times. The V and J genes are TRBV10-1 and TRBJ1-1; weak D call: TRBD1 (6 bases). V was shortened by 5 bases and J by 5 bases, with 12 bases between the two germline ends. CDR3 length: 13 residues. In germline, CDR1 is WNHNN, CDR2 SYGVQD (reference sequence). CDR3 protein: CASSPGAGTEAFF. Here the CDR3 DNA reads TGCGCCAGCAGTCCGGGGGCAGGTACTGAAGCTTTCTTT.

This clonotype turned up a few times. The rearrangement links TRBV5-4 to TRBJ1-5, with D possibly being TRBD1 (5 bases). This CDR3 region has 15 residues. V was pared by 4 bases and J by 4 bases, with 15 bases between. Germline loops: CDR1 SGHNT, CDR2 YYREEE (reference sequence). CDR3 residues: CASSPREAGNQPQHF. DNA for the CDR3: TGTGCCAGCAGCCCCAGGGAGGCTGGGAATCAGCCCCAGCATTTT.

The table lists this clonotype with many counts. The V call is TRBV9, the J call TRBJ2-5, with D tentatively TRBD1 (5 bases). With 2 bases removed from V and 3 bases from J, the gap between germline ends came to 11 bases. The CDR3 spans 14 residues. Germline V lookup: CDR1 SGDLS, CDR2 YYNGEE. The CDR3 DNA is TGTGCCAGCAGCGTTCAGGGAAGGGAAGAGACCCAGTACTTC. It translates to CASSVQGREETQYF.

The chain recombines TRBV18 with TRBJ2-3, with 9 bases fitting TRBD1. Trimming cost V 1 base and J 7 bases; bases outside gene matches: 9. From germline, CDR1 is KGHSH and CDR2 LQKENI. CDR3 length equals 16 residues. Written as DNA, the CDR3 is TGTGCCAGCTCACCACGAGCGGGACAGGGTATGAATACGCAGTATTTT. Translation: CASSPRAGQGMNTQYF.

There are many counts of this clonotype. V and J are TRBV5-1 and TRBJ2-2; D is unclear. Trimming left V 1 base short and J 3 bases short, with 13 bases between. The CDR3 extends over 16 amino acids. Per germline, CDR1 SGHRS and CDR2 YFSETQ. The CDR3 DNA follows: TGCGCCAGCAGCTTGCTAGGGATAACCGACACCGGGGAGCTGTTTTTT. Amino acid sequence: CASSLLGITDTGELFF.

This clonotype was seen ten or more times. The chain employs TRBV3-1 and TRBJ2-2, with a weak D call TRBD1 (6 bases). Between the trimmed V and J ends, which lost 4 bases and 0 bases, there was a span of 12 bases. Germline assignment: CDR1 LGHDT and CDR2 YNNKEL (reference sequence). The CDR3 covers 16 residues. CDR3 residues: CASSRSTGSNTGELFF. CDR3 DNA sequence: TGTGCCAGCAGCCGATCGACAGGATCGAACACCGGGGAGCTGTTTTTT.